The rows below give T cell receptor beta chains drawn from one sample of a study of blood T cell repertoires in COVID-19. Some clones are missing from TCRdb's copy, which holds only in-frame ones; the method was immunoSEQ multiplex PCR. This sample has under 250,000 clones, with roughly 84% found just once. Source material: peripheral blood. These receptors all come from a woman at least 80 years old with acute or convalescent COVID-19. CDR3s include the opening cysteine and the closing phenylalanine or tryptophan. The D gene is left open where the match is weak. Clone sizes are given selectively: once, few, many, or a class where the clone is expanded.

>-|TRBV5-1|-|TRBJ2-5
CASSFTGRRQETQYF
TGCGCCAGCAGCTTTACAGGACGTAGACAAGAGACCCAGTACTTC
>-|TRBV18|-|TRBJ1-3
CASSLLQGQASGNTIYF
TGTGCCAGCTCACTATTACAGGGACAAGCTTCGGGAAACACCATATATTTT
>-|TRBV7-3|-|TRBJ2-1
CASSSGVGSYNEQFF
TGTGCCAGCAGCTCAGGGGTCGGCTCCTACAATGAGCAGTTCTTC
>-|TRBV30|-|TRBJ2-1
CAYTEGTAYNEQFF
TGTGCCTACACGGAGGGGACGGCTTACAATGAGCAGTTCTTC
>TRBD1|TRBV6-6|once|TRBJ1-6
CASSPGQGAGSPLHF
TGTGCCAGCAGCCCGGGACAGGGGGCCGGTTCACCCCTCCACTTT
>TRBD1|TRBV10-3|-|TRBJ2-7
CAISDGTGGYEQYF
TGTGCCATCAGTGACGGGACAGGGGGTTACGAGCAGTACTTC
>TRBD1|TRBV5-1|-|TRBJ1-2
CASSLRTGKGIFNGYTF
TGCGCCAGCAGCTTGAGGACAGGGAAGGGTATATTCAATGGCTACACCTTC
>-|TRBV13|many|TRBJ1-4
CASSFRQGQTTNEKLFF
TGTGCCAGCAGCTTCCGGCAGGGACAAACAACTAATGAAAAACTGTTTTTT
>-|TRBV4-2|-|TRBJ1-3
CASSQGFRIGNTIYF
TGTGCCAGCAGCCAAGGTTTCAGGATTGGAAACACCATATATTTT
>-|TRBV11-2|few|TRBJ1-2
CASTLGGGLGYGYTF
TGTGCCAGCACCCTTGGCGGGGGGCTCGGCTATGGCTACACCTTC
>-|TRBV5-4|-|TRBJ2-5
CASSLSSSPQETQYF
TGTGCCAGCAGCTTGTCTAGCTCCCCGCAAGAGACCCAGTACTTC
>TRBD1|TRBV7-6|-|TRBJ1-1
CASSLRTGENTEAFF
TGTGCCAGCAGCTTAAGGACAGGGGAGAACACTGAAGCTTTCTTT
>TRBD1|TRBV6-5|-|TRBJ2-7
CASNTGQTFGEQYF
TGTGCCAGCAATACGGGACAGACCTTCGGCGAGCAGTACTTC
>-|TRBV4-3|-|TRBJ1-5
CASSQDMGGGQPQHF
TGCGCCAGCAGCCAAGATATGGGGGGAGGTCAGCCCCAGCATTTT
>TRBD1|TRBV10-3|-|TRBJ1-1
CAISESDRGAYPEAFF
TGTGCCATCAGCGAATCCGACAGGGGCGCATACCCTGAAGCTTTCTTT
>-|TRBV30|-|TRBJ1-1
CAWGQMNTEAFF
TGTGCCTGGGGACAGATGAACACTGAAGCTTTCTTT
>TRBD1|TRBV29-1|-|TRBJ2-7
CSVRDRSSYEQYF
TGCAGCGTTAGGGACAGGAGTTCCTACGAGCAGTACTTC
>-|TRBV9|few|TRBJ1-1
CASSVGWGGNTEAFF
TGTGCCAGCAGCGTAGGTTGGGGAGGGAACACTGAAGCTTTCTTT
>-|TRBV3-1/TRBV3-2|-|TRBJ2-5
CASSQGTVGRETQYF
TGTGCCAGCAGCCAAGGGACTGTCGGGCGAGAGACCCAGTACTTC
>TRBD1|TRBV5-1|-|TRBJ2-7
CASSLGSRGPLGEQYF
TGCGCCAGCAGCTTGGGGTCCAGGGGGCCTCTTGGCGAGCAGTACTTC
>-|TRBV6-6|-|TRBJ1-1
CASSYSGVNTEAFF
TGTGCCAGCAGTTATTCAGGGGTGAACACTGAAGCTTTCTTT
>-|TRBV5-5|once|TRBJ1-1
CASSPGQRLNEAFF
TGTGCCAGCAGCCCCGGACAGCGACTTAATGAAGCTTTCTTT
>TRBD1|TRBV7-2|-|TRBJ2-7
CASSRWTGYEQYF
TGTGCCAGCAGCCGATGGACAGGCTACGAGCAGTACTTC
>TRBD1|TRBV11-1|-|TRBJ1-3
CASSQRDSGNTIYF
TGTGCCAGCAGCCAAAGGGACAGCGGAAACACCATATATTTT
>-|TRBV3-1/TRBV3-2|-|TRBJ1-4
CASSQEGRGRANEKLFF
TGTGCCAGCAGCCAAGAGGGCAGGGGCCGGGCTAATGAAAAACTGTTTTTT
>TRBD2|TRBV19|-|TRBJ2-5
CASSITGGAYQETQYF
TGTGCCAGTAGTATAACGGGGGGGGCGTACCAAGAGACCCAGTACTTC
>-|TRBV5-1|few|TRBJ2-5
CASSLQGGETQYF
TGCGCCAGCAGCTTGCAGGGGGGTGAGACCCAGTACTTC
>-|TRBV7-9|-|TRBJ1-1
CASSFQGGEAFF
TGTGCCAGCAGCTTCCAGGGTGGTGAAGCTTTCTTT
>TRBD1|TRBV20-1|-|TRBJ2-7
CSASGTGASSYEQYF
TGCAGTGCTAGTGGGACAGGGGCAAGCTCCTACGAGCAGTACTTC
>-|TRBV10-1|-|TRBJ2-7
CASSVSGHGPLTYEQYF
TGCGCCAGCAGTGTTTCAGGCCACGGCCCGCTAACCTACGAGCAGTACTTC
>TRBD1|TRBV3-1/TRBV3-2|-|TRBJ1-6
CASSPTGGNSPLHF
TGTGCCAGCAGCCCAACAGGGGGCAATTCACCCCTCCACTTT
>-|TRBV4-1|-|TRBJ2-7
CASSQGLPGLLLAERYF
TGCGCCAGCAGCCAAGGACTACCGGGACTCCTCCTTGCCGAACGGTACTTC
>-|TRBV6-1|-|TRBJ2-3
CASSEVRSDTQYF
TGTGCCAGCAGTGAAGTCAGATCAGATACGCAGTATTTT
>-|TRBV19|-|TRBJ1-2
CASGTGTLNRGYTF
TGTGCCAGTGGGACCGGGACATTGAATCGGGGCTACACCTTC
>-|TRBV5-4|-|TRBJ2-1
CASSRETLNEQFF
TGTGCCAGCTCCAGAGAGACTCTTAATGAGCAGTTCTTC
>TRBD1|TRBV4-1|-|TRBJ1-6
CASRPGQARGYNSPLHF
TGCGCCAGCAGACCCGGACAGGCTCGGGGTTATAATTCACCCCTCCACTTT
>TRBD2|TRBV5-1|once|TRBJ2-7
CASSLQSRGGYEQYF
TGCGCCAGCAGCTTGCAGAGTCGGGGAGGGTACGAGCAGTACTTC
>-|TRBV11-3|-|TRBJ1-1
CASSVYAGGAGNTEAFF
TGTGCCAGCAGCGTATACGCGGGGGGCGCGGGGAACACTGAAGCTTTCTTT
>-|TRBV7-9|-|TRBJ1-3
CASSRTGGPSGNTIYF
TGTGCCAGCAGCCGGACGGGGGGCCCCTCTGGAAACACCATATATTTT
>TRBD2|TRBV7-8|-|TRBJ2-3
CASSARHRLAGGRPDTQYF
TGTGCCAGCAGCGCCCGTCATAGACTAGCGGGGGGGCGCCCAGATACGCAGTATTTT
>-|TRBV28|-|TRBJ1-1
CASSTSSRGLNTEAFF
TGTGCCAGCAGTACCAGTTCAAGGGGTTTGAACACTGAAGCTTTCTTT
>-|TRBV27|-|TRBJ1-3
CASSFSPRVGHTIYF
TGTGCCAGCAGTTTTAGCCCCCGGGTCGGCCACACCATATATTTT